One sample yielded the 21 T cell receptor beta chains listed below, sequenced in a study of post-analysis software for immune sequencing data. General study findings and limits: Four to six TRBV segments were more frequent in patients than controls; TRBV5-6, TRBV5-1 and TRBV20-1 belonged to this group.

Unique molecular identifiers had been added to the TCR beta cDNA libraries. TCRdb re-called the PCR reads through MiXCR, storing one row per CDR3 protein. The sample records under 900,000 distinct CDR3 sequences, roughly half being singletons. The antigens of these receptors remain unknown. Sequencing used blood. The receptors originated from a girl aged 10 to 17 with multiple sclerosis.

This clonotype appeared a few times. CDR3 region: CAISQRSGRLNEQYF. The CDR3 nucleotides read TGTGCCATCAGCCAACGTAGCGGGAGACTCAACGAGCAGTACTTC. This chain links TRBV10-3 with TRBJ2-7; 9 bases match TRBD2. After removal of 6 bases from V and 5 bases from J, the junction contained 11 bases not matched to a gene. From germline, CDR1 is ENHRY and CDR2 SYGVKD. The CDR3 length is 15 residues.

The CDR3 DNA follows: TGCAGCGTTGGGGATCGGGGGGGGACTGAAGCTTTCTTT. It encodes CSVGDRGGTEAFF. J is TRBJ1-1 and V is TRBV29-1; tentative D call: TRBD1 (5 bases). CDR1 is SQVTM and CDR2 is ANQGSEA in the germline V gene. V lost 4 bases to trimming and J lost 5 bases, with 14 bases between them. The CDR3 sequence is 13 residues long.

This clonotype was seen a handful of times. V and J are TRBV4-1 and TRBJ2-3; TRBD2 might be the D (6 bases). The CDR3 length is 12 residues. CDR1 and CDR2 from the germline V gene are MGHRA and YSYEKL. The V end was cut by 5 bases, the J end by 12 bases, with 15 bases between. CDR3 loop: CASSAMGGTQYF. The CDR3 coding sequence is TGCGCCAGCAGCGCGATGGGCGGGACCCAGTATTTT.

This clonotype was seen only a few times. The chain employs TRBV6-5 and TRBJ2-1; 8 bases align to TRBD1. The DNA end favors TRBJ2-7, so the J call may be wrong. The V gene's germline CDR1 is MNHEY and CDR2 SVGAGI. This CDR3 comprises 14 residues. CDR3 sequence: CASRLGQDPREQYF. The CDR3 DNA reads as TGTGCCAGCCGCCTGGGACAGGACCCTAGGGAGCAGTACTTC.

V is TRBV27 and J is TRBJ1-1; TRBD1 might be the D (5 bases). The CDR3 extends over 16 amino acids. V was clipped by 6 bases and J by 0 bases, with 17 bases between them. Germline loops: CDR1 MNHEY, CDR2 SMNVEV (reference sequence). The CDR3 DNA is TGTGCCAGCAGCATCTCAGGGAGCATTATGAACACTGAAGCTTTCTTT. This gives the protein CASSISGSIMNTEAFF.

The chain combines TRBV20-1 with TRBJ1-2, with a weak D call TRBD1 (5 bases). The CDR3 contains 14 residues. V was pared by 6 bases and J by 5 bases, with 19 bases between. CDR1 is DFQATT, CDR2 SNEGSKA, per germline (reference sequence). The CDR3 reads CSAGTGGKGYGYTF. Written as DNA, the CDR3 is TGCAGTGCCGGAACCGGGGGGAAAGGGTATGGCTACACCTTC.

Concerning this clonotype: One end of the junction does not line up with germline, which may come from a read error. The gene calls are TRBV7-7 and TRBJ2-4; 9 bases are a match to TRBD2. The better agreement between TRBJ2-7 and the DNA end casts doubt on the J call. The germline V gene has CDR1 SSHAT and CDR2 FNYEAQ (reference sequence). This CDR3 contains 14 residues. The CDR3 is CASSLASGKGEQYF. Written as DNA, the CDR3 is TGTGCTAGCAGCTTAGCTAGCGGGAAGGGCGAGCAGTACTTC.

This clonotype showed up just once. The rearrangement uses TRBV7-9 and TRBJ2-7; 9 bases are shared with TRBD1. Germline assignment: CDR1 SEHNR and CDR2 FQNEAQ (reference sequence). Trimming at V came to 2 bases and at J to 2 bases, leaving 7 bases not matched to a gene. CDR3 length equals 16 residues. The CDR3 sequence is CASSLWVDRGAYEQYF. The DNA of the CDR3 is TGTGCCAGCAGCTTATGGGTCGACAGGGGGGCCTACGAGCAGTACTTC.

J is TRBJ2-7 and V is TRBV29-1; D not resolved. Trimming removed 5 bases at V and 6 bases at J, with 14 bases between. The CDR3 consists of 12 residues. The germline V gene has CDR1 SQVTM and CDR2 ANQGSEA. This CDR3 reads CSVSPSSSEQYF. The CDR3 DNA is TGCAGCGTTTCACCCAGTTCGAGCGAGCAGTACTTC.

The chain has TRBV7-9 and TRBJ2-4; D possibly corresponds to TRBD1 (6 bases). The DNA end favors TRBJ2-5, so the J call may be wrong. The CDR3 extends over 15 amino acids. Germline V CDR1 and CDR2: SEHNR, FQNEAQ (reference sequence). The CDR3 region has the DNA TGTGCCAGCAGCCACAGGGAATTGGGCCTTGAGACCCAGTACTTC. It codes for CASSHRELGLETQYF.

The J gene is TRBJ1-6, the V gene TRBV5-6; weak D call: TRBD1 (5 bases). V was clipped by 1 base and J by 5 bases, with 16 bases between them. This CDR3 has 17 residues. Germline CDR1 reads SGHDT; CDR2 reads YYEEEE. The CDR3 region is CASSLRPGSLDNSPLHF. The CDR3 region has the DNA TGTGCCAGCAGCTTGCGGCCAGGGTCTTTGGATAATTCACCCCTCCACTTT.

V and J are TRBV7-9 and TRBJ2-5; D unresolved. The end of the DNA fits TRBJ2-7 better, so the J call may be wrong. The CDR3 contains 13 residues. Looked up from germline, CDR1 is SEHNR and CDR2 is FQNEAQ (reference sequence). DNA for the CDR3: TGTGCCAGCCAGCGCCAAACGGGCGACGAGCAGTACTTC. Its translation is CASQRQTGDEQYF.

This clonotype was counted only a few times. This chain uses TRBV7-2 with TRBJ2-7, with unresolved D. Trimming pared 4 bases from V and 1 base from J, leaving 11 bases between. CDR1 is SGHTA, CDR2 FQGNSA, per germline. The CDR3 length is 14 residues. Written as DNA, the CDR3 is TGTGCCAGCAGCTCTCGGGCAAAGTCCTACGAGCAGTACTTC. This encodes CASSSRAKSYEQYF. The whole variable domain, remainder taken from reference TRBV7-2 and TRBJ2-7, is GAGVSQSPSNKVTEKGKDVELRCDPISGHTALYWYRQSLGQGLEFLIYFQGNSAPDKSGLPSDRFSAERTGGSVSTLTIQRTQQEDSAVYLCASSSRAKSYEQYFGPGTRLTVT.

This chain connects TRBV20-1 to TRBJ2-1, with D tentatively TRBD1 (5 bases). The CDR3 has 15 amino acids. V lost 1 base and J 6 bases, leaving 16 bases between the germline ends. Per germline, CDR1 DFQATT and CDR2 SNEGSKA (reference sequence). The CDR3 region is CSARGFRMGPNEQFF. In DNA, the CDR3 is TGCAGTGCTAGAGGATTCCGCATGGGGCCCAATGAGCAGTTCTTC.

The DNA of the CDR3 is TGTGCCAGCAACTTTTGGGGTACAACGACTCAAGAGACCCAGTACTTC. It codes for CASNFWGTTTQETQYF. The genes are TRBV12-3 or TRBV12-4 and TRBJ2-5; D is uncertain. Trimming removed 7 bases at V and 2 bases at J, with 20 bases between. This CDR3 contains 16 residues.

The J gene is TRBJ2-1, the V gene TRBV20-1; D gene uncertain. CDR1 is DFQATT and CDR2 is SNEGSKA in the germline V gene (reference sequence). The CDR3 consists of 16 residues. Deletions cut 3 bases from V and 3 bases from J, with 18 bases between. CDR3 bases: TGCAGTGCTAGGGGTCTTTGGGGTCCGTTCTACAATGAGCAGTTCTTC. Protein: CSARGLWGPFYNEQFF.

V is TRBV20-1 and J is TRBJ2-7; unclear D gene. Germline V gene sequence: CDR1 DFQATT, CDR2 SNEGSKA (reference sequence). The CDR3 has 13 amino acids. Deletions cut 4 bases from V and 6 bases from J, with 16 bases between. The CDR3, as DNA: TGCAGTGCTAAAGATAGCCCTCTACGCGAGCAGTACTTC. Amino acids: CSAKDSPLREQYF.

Only a few counts were recorded for this clonotype. The V call is TRBV5-1, the J call TRBJ2-3; TRBD2 is a possible D gene (6 bases). CDR3 size: 14 residues. Deletions cut 0 bases from V and 2 bases from J, with 7 bases between. Germline values: CDR1 SGHRS, CDR2 YFSETQ. CDR3 nucleotides: TGCGCCAGCAGCTTGGGCGGGGACACAGATACGCAGTATTTT. Translating gives CASSLGGDTDTQYF.

The rearrangement links TRBV20-1 to TRBJ2-7, with 10 bases aligning to TRBD2. V dropped 6 bases and J dropped 3; count of bases not matched to a gene: 14. This CDR3 comprises 16 residues. Germline-derived CDR1 and CDR2 are DFQATT and SNEGSKA (reference sequence). DNA of the CDR3: TGCAGTGCACATCGACTAGCGGGCGGGGATTTCTACGAGCAGTACTTC. Encoded protein: CSAHRLAGGDFYEQYF.

The sample holds a few counts of this clonotype. The chain combines TRBV5-1 with TRBJ2-4, with D unclear. The V and J ends lost 0 bases and 4 bases respectively, with 8 bases between them. The CDR3 length is 14 residues. The germline gives CDR1 SGHRS, CDR2 YFSETQ. CDR3 coding DNA: TGCGCCAGCAGCTTGGCGGCAGCGAAAAACATTCAGTACTTC. Its translation: CASSLAAAKNIQYF.

This rearrangement joins TRBV7-9 to TRBJ2-1; D is undetermined. Germline CDR1 reads SEHNR; CDR2 reads FQNEAQ (reference sequence). Trimming pared 3 bases from V and 7 bases from J, leaving 10 bases between. The length of the CDR3 is 13 residues. The CDR3 reads CASSFRVPNEQFF. Written as DNA, the CDR3 is TGTGCCAGCAGCTTCCGGGTCCCTAATGAGCAGTTCTTC.